The 27 T cell receptor beta chains listed next were all sequenced from one sample in a study of blood T cell repertoires in COVID-19. Produced via immunoSEQ multiplex PCR; TCRdb's table is partial and in-frame only. The table has 150,000 to 200,000 clones, more than 80% seen once. The sequencing input was peripheral blood. These receptors originate from a man aged 60-69 years with acute or convalescent COVID-19.

The genes are TRBV5-4 and TRBJ2-1; D may be TRBD2 (7 bases). V was trimmed by 6 bases and J by 6 bases, leaving 22 bases between them. The germline V gene has CDR1 SGHNT and CDR2 YYREEE (reference sequence). This CDR3 spans 16 amino acids. CDR3 in amino acids: CASNNPAGARINEQFF. The CDR3 region has the DNA TGTGCCAGCAACAACCCGGCGGGGGCGAGGATCAATGAGCAGTTCTTC.

This sequence joins TRBV28 and TRBJ1-1, with D maybe TRBD1 (5 bases). Germline loops: CDR1 MDHEN, CDR2 SYDVKM. This CDR3 contains 13 residues. V lost 8 bases and J 4 bases, leaving 14 bases between the germline ends. The CDR3 is CASGGVGTTEAFF. The DNA for the CDR3 is TGTGCCAGCGGGGGGGTCGGGACCACTGAAGCTTTCTTT.

The chain links TRBV2 to TRBJ1-5; TRBD1 aligns across 7 bases. Germline assignment: CDR1 SNHLY and CDR2 FYNNEI. The CDR3 spans 14 residues. V was pared by 5 bases and J by 7 bases, with 8 bases of the junction left unmatched. CDR3 sequence reads: CASSKTGSGQPQHF. The CDR3 DNA sequence: TGTGCCAGCAGTAAGACAGGGTCGGGGCAGCCCCAGCATTTT.

The chain recombines TRBV6-5 with TRBJ1-1, with a tentative D call TRBD1 (6 bases). CDR3 size: 14 residues. Trimming shortened V by 3 bases and J by 2 bases, and 10 bases separated the two germline ends. Germline CDR1 reads MNHEY; CDR2 reads SVGAGI. The CDR3: CASSYKGDNTEAFF. CDR3 coding DNA: TGTGCCAGCAGTTATAAGGGGGATAACACTGAAGCTTTCTTT.

J is TRBJ1-2 and V is TRBV24-1; no clear D. The ends were cut back, 5 bases at V and 8 bases at J, with 14 bases in the middle. In germline, CDR1 is KGHDR, CDR2 SFDVKD. There are 13 residues in the CDR3. Here the CDR3 DNA reads TGTGCCACCAGTGCCGGAAGGGAGGAAGGCTACACCTTC. This translates into CATSAGREEGYTF.

This clone was seen only a few times. V usage is TRBV27 and J usage is TRBJ2-3, with no clear D. The CDR3 contains 14 residues. Per germline, CDR1 MNHEY and CDR2 SMNVEV (reference sequence). V was trimmed by 10 bases and J by 0 bases, leaving 14 bases between them. This chain's CDR3 is CATKHASSTDTQYF. CDR3 bases: TGTGCCACCAAACACGCCTCTAGCACAGATACGCAGTATTTT.

V is TRBV2 and J is TRBJ2-3, with a tentative D call TRBD1 (7 bases). V shed 6 bases and J shed 3 bases, with 16 bases lying between them. The V gene's germline CDR1 is SNHLY and CDR2 FYNNEI. The CDR3 loop spans 15 amino acids. CDR3 in amino acids: CASRGGGGRTDTQYF. The CDR3 DNA is TGTGCCAGCAGGGGTGGAGGGGGCCGGACAGATACGCAGTATTTT.

The chain is built from TRBV9 and TRBJ1-4, with 9 nucleotides matching TRBD1. Germline CDR1 and CDR2: SGDLS and YYNGEE. The CDR3 spans 16 residues. The J segment lost 3 bases and the V segment lost 4 bases, leaving 7 bases of the junction unmatched. In DNA form, the CDR3 reads TGTGCCAGCAGCCCGGGACAGGGAAGGGCTAATGAAAAACTGTTTTTT. It yields the protein CASSPGQGRANEKLFF.

V gene TRBV2 combines with J gene TRBJ2-1; 15 nucleotides agree with TRBD2. CDR3 size: 16 residues. Germline V lookup: CDR1 SNHLY, CDR2 FYNNEI. Trimming cost V 7 bases and J 4 bases; bases outside gene matches: 5. The CDR3 here is CASKGLAGGGYNEQFF. For the CDR3, the DNA is TGTGCCAGCAAGGGACTAGCGGGGGGAGGGTACAATGAGCAGTTCTTC.

This clone is a singleton in its sample. The rearrangement links TRBV6-5 to TRBJ1-4; 7 bases are a match to TRBD1. V was pared by 6 bases and J by 7 bases, with 8 bases of the junction left unmatched. The CDR3 is made up of 14 amino acids. The germline CDR1 and CDR2 sequences are MNHEY and SVGAGI. CDR3 protein: CASRGQVTGEKLFF. Written as DNA, the CDR3 is TGTGCCAGCAGAGGACAGGTCACGGGTGAAAAACTGTTTTTT.

The chain carries TRBV15 and TRBJ1-1; D is uncertain. Deletions cut 0 bases from V and 5 bases from J, with 4 bases between. The germline V gene has CDR1 LNHNV and CDR2 YYDKDF (reference sequence). CDR3 length: 12 residues. The CDR3 loop reads CATSRESTEAFF. Here the CDR3 DNA reads TGTGCCACCAGCAGAGAATCAACTGAAGCTTTCTTT.

Details on this clone: The junction does not match germline at one end; this may be a read error. The DNA for the CDR3 is TGCGCCAGCAGCTTGGGTACGACAGGGGATAACTCACCCCTCCACTTT. It yields the protein CASSLGTTGDNSPLHF. This chain joins TRBV5-1 and TRBJ1-6; the match to TRBD1 covers 8 bases. From germline, CDR1 is SGHRS and CDR2 YFSETQ. This CDR3 contains 16 residues.

The rearrangement uses TRBV7-6 and TRBJ2-3; 7 bases are a match to TRBD1. Germline loops: CDR1 SGHVS, CDR2 FNYEAQ. Trimming removed 2 bases from V and 6 bases from J; junction bases left unmatched: 8. The CDR3 loop spans 15 amino acids. The CDR3 protein is CASSLRQGLGDTQYF. Here the CDR3 DNA reads TGTGCCAGCAGCTTACGACAGGGTCTGGGCGATACGCAGTATTTT.

This clone was counted only a few times. The chain carries TRBV5-1 and TRBJ1-2; the match to TRBD1 covers 7 bases. CDR3 length: 14 amino acids. Germline assignment: CDR1 SGHRS and CDR2 YFSETQ. V was pared by 3 bases and J by 8 bases, with 10 bases of the junction left unmatched. CDR3 amino acids: CASSSDRGGWGYTF. CDR3 nucleotide sequence: TGCGCCAGCAGCTCGGATCGAGGGGGCTGGGGCTACACCTTC.

The chain combines TRBV29-1 with TRBJ2-7, with a weak D call TRBD2 (5 bases). This CDR3 contains 12 residues. Looked up from germline, CDR1 is SQVTM and CDR2 is ANQGSEA. Deletions cut 1 base from V and 6 bases from J, with 10 bases between. The CDR3 here is CSVEAAGLEQYF. The CDR3 DNA is TGCAGCGTTGAAGCGGCGGGCCTCGAGCAGTACTTC.

The genes are TRBV12-3 or TRBV12-4 and TRBJ2-3; unclear D gene. The CDR3 totals 12 residues. The ends were cut back, 6 bases at V and 4 bases at J, with 8 bases in the middle. This chain's CDR3 is CASSPSADTQYF. The CDR3 DNA is TGTGCCAGCAGCCCGAGTGCAGATACGCAGTATTTT.

This clone was seen just once. V usage is TRBV5-1 and J usage is TRBJ2-4, with 16 nucleotides matching TRBD2. The CDR3 has 17 residues. V shed 4 bases and J 7 bases; nucleotides not matched to a gene: 8. Germline assignment: CDR1 SGHRS and CDR2 YFSETQ. CDR3 nucleotides: TGCGCCAGCAGCCCTGGGACTAGCGGGGGGGCCAGTAACATTCAGTACTTC. Translation gives CASSPGTSGGASNIQYF.

V and J are TRBV4-1 and TRBJ2-3; possible D gene TRBD2, 5 bases. Germline V gene sequence: CDR1 MGHRA, CDR2 YSYEKL. CDR3 length: 15 amino acids. V was shortened by 6 bases and J by 4 bases, with 17 bases between the two germline ends. DNA for the CDR3: TGCGCCAGCAGACCTCCGGGGAGTAGGGCAGATACGCAGTATTTT. Protein sequence: CASRPPGSRADTQYF.

The gene calls are TRBV19 and TRBJ2-7; 12 nucleotides line up with TRBD2. The CDR3 length is 18 residues. Trimming removed 10 bases from V and 6 bases from J; junction bases left unmatched: 22. Germline V gene data show CDR1 as LNHDA and CDR2 as SQIVND (reference sequence). Here the CDR3 reads CATLSPPTSGGTACEQYF. Here the CDR3 DNA reads TGTGCCACTCTGTCCCCCCCCACTAGCGGGGGGACGGCATGCGAGCAGTACTTC.

This clone was recorded only once. The chain links TRBV19 to TRBJ1-4; 7 nucleotides line up with TRBD1. The CDR3 spans 14 residues. V shed 6 bases, J shed 5 bases, and the junction held 6 bases outside the gene matches. Germline values: CDR1 LNHDA, CDR2 SQIVND (reference sequence). The CDR3 reads CASRTGTVNEKLFF. In DNA, the CDR3 is TGTGCCAGTAGAACCGGGACAGTCAATGAAAAACTGTTTTTT.

This chain uses TRBV6-4 with TRBJ2-1, with 7 bases matching TRBD1. Germline loops: CDR1 MRHNA, CDR2 SNTAGT. CDR3 length equals 15 residues. V was pared by 6 bases and J by 2 bases, with 7 bases of the junction left unmatched. The CDR3 region is CASSVSGTAYNEQFF. CDR3 DNA sequence: TGTGCCAGCAGCGTATCCGGGACAGCCTACAATGAGCAGTTCTTC.

The rearrangement joins TRBV6-6 to TRBJ1-6, with D possibly matching TRBD1 (6 bases). V gave up 10 bases and J gave up 3 bases, with 10 bases separating them. Germline CDR1 is MNHNY and CDR2 is SVGAGI (reference sequence). This CDR3 comprises 13 residues. The CDR3 protein is CAIGQFYNSPLHF. The CDR3 DNA reads as TGTGCCATTGGACAGTTCTATAATTCACCCCTCCACTTT.

The J gene is TRBJ2-1, the V gene TRBV7-2; TRBD2 agrees at 7 bases. Germline trimming cut 7 bases from V and 3 bases from J; bases unmatched to any gene: 12. Germline lookup yields CDR1 SGHTA and CDR2 FQGNSA. This CDR3 comprises 16 residues. The CDR3 sequence: CASKGASGEFYNEQFF. The DNA of the CDR3 is TGTGCCAGCAAGGGCGCTAGCGGAGAGTTCTACAATGAGCAGTTCTTC.

This chain links TRBV7-2 with TRBJ1-6; D possibly corresponds to TRBD1 (6 bases). Trimming took 5 bases from V and 5 from J, leaving 13 bases between them. CDR3 length: 15 amino acids. In germline, CDR1 is SGHTA, CDR2 FQGNSA. The CDR3: CASSPGGTHNSPLHF. In DNA, the CDR3 is TGTGCCAGCAGCCCTGGTGGGACACATAATTCACCCCTCCACTTT.

V usage is TRBV2 and J usage is TRBJ2-7, with D unclear. V shed 6 bases and J shed 6 bases, with 12 bases lying between them. Germline CDR1 is SNHLY and CDR2 is FYNNEI. CDR3 length equals 12 residues. The DNA for the CDR3 is TGTGCCAGCAGACCCTTGGCAGGCGAGCAGTACTTC. Translation: CASRPLAGEQYF.

V usage is TRBV5-4 and J usage is TRBJ1-1; D is undetermined. This CDR3 comprises 15 residues. CDR1 and CDR2 (germline): SGHNT, YYREEE (reference sequence). The V gene lost 2 bases and the J gene lost 1 base, with 12 bases spanning the gap. The chain's CDR3 is CASSFSEKTNTEAFF. As DNA, the CDR3 is TGTGCCAGCAGCTTTTCCGAGAAAACGAACACTGAAGCTTTCTTT. Looking up the rest from reference TRBV5-4 and TRBJ1-1 gives the full variable domain: ETGVTQSPTHLIKTRGQQVTLRCSSQSGHNTVSWYQQALGQGPQFIFQYYREEENGRGNFPPRFSGLQFPNYSSELNVNALELDDSALYLCASSFSEKTNTEAFFGQGTRLTVV.

The chain has TRBV4-3 and TRBJ1-1; D uncertain. CDR3 length equals 13 residues. Germline V lookup: CDR1 LGHNA, CDR2 YSLEER. The ends were cut back, 6 bases at V and 0 bases at J, with 8 bases in the middle. The CDR3 DNA follows: TGCGCCAGCAGTCTCCAGATGAACACTGAAGCTTTCTTT. It specifies CASSLQMNTEAFF.